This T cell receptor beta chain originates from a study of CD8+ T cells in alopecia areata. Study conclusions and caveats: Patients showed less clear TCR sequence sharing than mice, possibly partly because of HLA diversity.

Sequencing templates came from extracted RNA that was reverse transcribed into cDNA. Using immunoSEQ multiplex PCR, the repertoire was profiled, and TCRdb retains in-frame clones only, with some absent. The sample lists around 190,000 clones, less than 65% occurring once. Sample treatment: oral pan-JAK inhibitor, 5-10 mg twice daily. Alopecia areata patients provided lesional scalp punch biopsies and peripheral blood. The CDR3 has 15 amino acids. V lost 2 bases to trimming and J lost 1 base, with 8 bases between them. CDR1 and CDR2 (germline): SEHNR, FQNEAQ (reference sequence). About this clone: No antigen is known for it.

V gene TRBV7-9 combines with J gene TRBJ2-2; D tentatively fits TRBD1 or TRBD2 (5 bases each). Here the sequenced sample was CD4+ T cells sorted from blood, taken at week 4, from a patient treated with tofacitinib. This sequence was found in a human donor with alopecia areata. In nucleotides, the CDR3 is TGTGCCAGCAGCTTATGGGGGATGAACACCGGGGAGCTGTTTTTT. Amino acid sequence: CASSLWGMNTGELFF. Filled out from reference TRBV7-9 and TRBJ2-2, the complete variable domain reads DTGVSQNPRHKITKRGQNVTFRCDPISEHNRLYWYRQTLGQGPEFLTYFQNEAQLEKSRLLSDRFSAERPKGSFSTLEIQRTEQGDSAMYLCASSLWGMNTGELFFGEGSRLTVL.